The 14 T cell receptor beta chains in this list originate from one sample, sequenced in a study of beta chain features in type 1 diabetes. Their cognate antigens are unknown. Reverse transcription of all isolated RNA meant that expressed TCRB transcripts were sequenced. Some clones are missing from TCRdb's copy, which holds only in-frame ones; the method was immunoSEQ multiplex PCR. The sample has about 160,000 clones; about 8.3% are singletons. Findings and caveats of the study: The study found moderately but significantly shorter TCRB CDR3s in all four CD4+ subsets of Type 1 diabetes patients.

The sample taken for sequencing was central memory CD4+ T cells from blood. These receptors all come from a woman aged 18-29 years with type 1 diabetes.

The chain couples TRBV10-2 to TRBJ2-7; TRBD1 matches at 8 bases. Germline-derived CDR1 and CDR2 are WSHSY and SAAADI. The trim removed 8 bases at V and 5 bases at J, leaving 8 bases unmatched. The CDR3 has 13 amino acids. The CDR3 DNA reads TGCGCCAGCGGTCAGGGGGCAACCCACGAGCAGTACTTC. Residues: CASGQGATHEQYF.

This rearrangement joins TRBV4-3 to TRBJ1-2; 8 bases align to TRBD1. This CDR3 has 15 residues. Looked up from germline, CDR1 is LGHNA and CDR2 is YSLEER. The trim removed 4 bases at V and 8 bases at J, leaving 12 bases unmatched. This CDR3 reads CASSLRGTGAEGYTF. CDR3 bases: TGCGCCAGCAGCCTCCGCGGGACAGGCGCAGAGGGCTACACCTTC.

Concerning this clone: Other nucleotide sequences from this sample produce the same CDR3. The chain has TRBV9 and TRBJ2-7; 8 bases are shared with TRBD2. The junction had 8 bases not matched to a gene; V was cut back by 4 bases and J by 5 bases. This CDR3 is 14 amino acids long. Germline V gives CDR1 SGDLS, CDR2 YYNGEE. This CDR3 is CASSPGLAAHEQYF. The CDR3 DNA follows: TGTGCCAGCAGCCCTGGACTAGCTGCCCACGAGCAGTACTTC.

This clone has more than one count but fewer than ten. This chain connects TRBV11-2 to TRBJ2-7; D perhaps matches TRBD1 (6 bases). V lost 0 bases and J 0 bases, leaving 9 bases between the germline ends. CDR1 and CDR2 (germline): SGHAT, FQNNGV. The CDR3 length is 15 residues. CDR3 bases: TGTGCCAGCAGCTTAGAACAGGGTAGCTCCTACGAGCAGTACTTC. This gives the protein CASSLEQGSSYEQYF.

The rearrangement links TRBV4-1 to TRBJ2-7; no reliable D call. The CDR3 is 14 amino acids. Per the germline V gene, CDR1 is MGHRA and CDR2 is YSYEKL. The V end lost 3 bases, the J end lost 7 bases, and 16 bases lay between the germline ends. CDR3 in amino acids: CASSHNSRNGEQYF. The DNA of the CDR3 is TGCGCCAGCAGCCATAATAGCCGAAATGGGGAGCAGTACTTC.

J is TRBJ1-4 and V is TRBV29-1; TRBD1 might be the D (5 bases). The CDR3 loop spans 13 amino acids. Germline V gene lookup returns CDR1 SQVTM and CDR2 ANQGSEA. V lost 4 bases to trimming and J lost 3 bases, with 9 bases between them. The CDR3 is CSVGGTANEKLFF. The CDR3 DNA follows: TGCAGCGTTGGCGGGACCGCTAATGAAAAACTGTTTTTT.

The V call is TRBV15, the J call TRBJ1-1; D may be TRBD1 (5 bases). This CDR3 is 16 amino acids long. V lost 3 bases and J lost 4, with 18 bases in between. In germline, CDR1 is LNHNV, CDR2 YYDKDF (reference sequence). CDR3 bases: TGTGCCACCAGCAGGCGGAGGGCAGGGTGGGGCACTGAAGCTTTCTTT. Its translation: CATSRRRAGWGTEAFF.

The chain combines TRBV11-1 with TRBJ2-5; 10 bases fit TRBD1. V shed 5 bases, J shed 4 bases, and the junction held 4 bases outside the gene matches. Germline values: CDR1 SGHAT, CDR2 FQDESV (reference sequence). The CDR3 length is 14 residues. In nucleotides, the CDR3 is TGTGCCAGCAGCAAAGACAGGGGGCGAGAGACCCAGTACTTC. Amino acid sequence: CASSKDRGRETQYF.

This clone was seen more than once but under ten times. V usage is TRBV18 and J usage is TRBJ2-7; a possible D gene is TRBD1 (5 bases). Germline lookup yields CDR1 KGHSH and CDR2 LQKENI. Deletions cut 9 bases from V and 2 bases from J, with 14 bases between. The CDR3 runs 13 residues. The CDR3 region has the DNA TGTGCCAGTAGTGGTGCACAGGCCTACGAGCAGTACTTC. Its protein is CASSGAQAYEQYF.

In this sample, this clone turned up a few times. The rearrangement uses TRBV29-1 and TRBJ1-2; TRBD1 might be the D (5 bases). This CDR3 region has 13 residues. Per germline, CDR1 SQVTM and CDR2 ANQGSEA. V was cut by 7 bases and J by 2 bases, with 14 bases left in between. CDR3 sequence reads: CSALGGTNYGYTF. CDR3 DNA sequence: TGCAGCGCCCTTGGGGGGACCAACTATGGCTACACCTTC. Supplemented by reference TRBV29-1 and TRBJ1-2, the full variable domain reads SAVISQKPSRDICQRGTSLTIQCQVDSQVTMMFWYRQQPGQSLTLIATANQGSEATYESGFVIDKFPISRPNLTFSTLTVSNMSPEDSSIYLCSALGGTNYGYTFGSGTRLTVV.

This clone has more than one count but fewer than ten. V usage is TRBV5-1 and J usage is TRBJ1-1; 7 bases match TRBD1. The germline V gene has CDR1 SGHRS and CDR2 YFSETQ. This CDR3 region has 16 residues. Losses at the gene ends were 1 base for V and 0 bases for J; bases not matched to a gene: 6. CDR3 bases: TGCGCCAGCAGCTTGAGTACAGGGGCCATGAACACTGAAGCTTTCTTT. Amino acid sequence: CASSLSTGAMNTEAFF.

The J gene is TRBJ2-7, the V gene TRBV18; TRBD1 is a possible D gene (5 bases). Germline CDR1 KGHSH, CDR2 LQKENI. This CDR3 region has 12 residues. The V end lost 3 bases, the J end lost 5 bases, and 8 bases lay between the germline ends. The CDR3 loop is CASSPLRDEQYF. CDR3 nucleotide sequence: TGTGCCAGCTCACCCCTCAGGGACGAGCAGTACTTC.

The chain couples TRBV19 to TRBJ2-5; D unresolved. Germline values: CDR1 LNHDA, CDR2 SQIVND (reference sequence). The V gene lost 0 bases and the J gene lost 1 base, with 12 bases spanning the gap. The CDR3 consists of 16 residues. Here the CDR3 DNA reads TGTGCCAGTAGTATAGATCTTGGCGGAGCCCAAGAGACCCAGTACTTC. Its protein product is CASSIDLGGAQETQYF. The full variable domain, with the rest looked up from reference TRBV19 and TRBJ2-5, is DGGITQSPKYLFRKEGQNVTLSCEQNLNHDAMYWYRQDPGQGLRLIYYSQIVNDFQKGDIAEGYSVSREKKESFPLTVTSAQKNPTAFYLCASSIDLGGAQETQYFGPGTRLLVL.

This clone was found a few times. The chain joins TRBV28 to TRBJ2-7; TRBD2 is a possible D gene (5 bases). This CDR3 comprises 13 residues. V was shortened by 5 bases and J by 6 bases, with 14 bases between the two germline ends. From germline, CDR1 is MDHEN and CDR2 SYDVKM. CDR3 sequence: CASSPFLAREQYF. DNA of the CDR3: TGTGCCAGCAGTCCCTTCCTAGCTCGCGAGCAGTACTTC.